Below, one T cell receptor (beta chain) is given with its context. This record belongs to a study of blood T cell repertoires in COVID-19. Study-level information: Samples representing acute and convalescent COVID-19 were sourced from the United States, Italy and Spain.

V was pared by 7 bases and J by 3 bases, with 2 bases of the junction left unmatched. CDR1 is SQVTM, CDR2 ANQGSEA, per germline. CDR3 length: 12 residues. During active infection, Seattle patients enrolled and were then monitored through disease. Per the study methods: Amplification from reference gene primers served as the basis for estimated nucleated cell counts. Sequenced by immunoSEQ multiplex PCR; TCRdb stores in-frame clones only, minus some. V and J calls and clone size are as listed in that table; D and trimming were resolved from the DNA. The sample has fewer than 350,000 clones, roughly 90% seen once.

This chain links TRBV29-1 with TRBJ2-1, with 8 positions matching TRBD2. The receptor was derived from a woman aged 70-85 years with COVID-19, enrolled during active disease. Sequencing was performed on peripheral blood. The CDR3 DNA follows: TGCAGCGGGCGGGGGGTCTACAATGAGCAGTTCTTC. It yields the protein CSGRGVYNEQFF.